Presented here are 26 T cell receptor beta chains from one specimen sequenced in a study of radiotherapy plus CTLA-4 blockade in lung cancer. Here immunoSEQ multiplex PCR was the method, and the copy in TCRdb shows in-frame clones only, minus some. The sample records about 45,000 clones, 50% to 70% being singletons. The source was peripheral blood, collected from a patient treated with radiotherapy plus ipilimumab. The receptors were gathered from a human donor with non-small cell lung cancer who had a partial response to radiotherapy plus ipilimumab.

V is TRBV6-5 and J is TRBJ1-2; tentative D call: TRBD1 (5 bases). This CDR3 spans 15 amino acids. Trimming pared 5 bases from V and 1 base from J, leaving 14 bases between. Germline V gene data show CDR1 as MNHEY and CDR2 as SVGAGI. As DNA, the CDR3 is TGTGCCAGCAGTCGGGGGGAAGGTTTTAACTATGGCTACACCTTC. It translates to CASSRGEGFNYGYTF.

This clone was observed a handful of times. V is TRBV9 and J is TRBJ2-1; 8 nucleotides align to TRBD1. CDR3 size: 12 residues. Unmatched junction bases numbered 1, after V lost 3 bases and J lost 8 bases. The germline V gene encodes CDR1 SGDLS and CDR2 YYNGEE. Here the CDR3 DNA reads TGTGCCAGCAGCGGACAGGGGCATGAGCAGTTCTTC. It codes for CASSGQGHEQFF.

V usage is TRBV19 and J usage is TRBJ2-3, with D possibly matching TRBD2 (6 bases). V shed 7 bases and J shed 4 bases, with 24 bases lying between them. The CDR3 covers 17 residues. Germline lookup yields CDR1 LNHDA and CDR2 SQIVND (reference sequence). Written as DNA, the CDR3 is TGTGCCAGTACCCCGGAGGGTTCAGCTTTCCGGTCAGATACGCAGTATTTT. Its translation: CASTPEGSAFRSDTQYF. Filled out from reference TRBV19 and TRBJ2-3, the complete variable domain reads DGGITQSPKYLFRKEGQNVTLSCEQNLNHDAMYWYRQDPGQGLRLIYYSQIVNDFQKGDIAEGYSVSREKKESFPLTVTSAQKNPTAFYLCASTPEGSAFRSDTQYFGPGTRLTVL.

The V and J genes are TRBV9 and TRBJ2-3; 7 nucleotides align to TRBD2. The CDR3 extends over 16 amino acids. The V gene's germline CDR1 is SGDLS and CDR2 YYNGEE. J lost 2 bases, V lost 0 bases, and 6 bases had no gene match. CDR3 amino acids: CASSVGASGFTDTQYF. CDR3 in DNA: TGTGCCAGCAGCGTAGGTGCTAGCGGCTTCACAGATACGCAGTATTTT.

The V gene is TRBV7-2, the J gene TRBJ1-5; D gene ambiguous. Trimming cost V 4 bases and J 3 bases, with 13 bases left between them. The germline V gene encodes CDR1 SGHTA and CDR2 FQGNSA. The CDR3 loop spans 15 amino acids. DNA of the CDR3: TGTGCCAGCAGCTCGTCCGGGAGACCCAATCAGCCCCAGCATTTT. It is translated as CASSSSGRPNQPQHF. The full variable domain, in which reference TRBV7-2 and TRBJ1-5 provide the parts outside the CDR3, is GAGVSQSPSNKVTEKGKDVELRCDPISGHTALYWYRQSLGQGLEFLIYFQGNSAPDKSGLPSDRFSAERTGGSVSTLTIQRTQQEDSAVYLCASSSSGRPNQPQHFGDGTRLSIL.

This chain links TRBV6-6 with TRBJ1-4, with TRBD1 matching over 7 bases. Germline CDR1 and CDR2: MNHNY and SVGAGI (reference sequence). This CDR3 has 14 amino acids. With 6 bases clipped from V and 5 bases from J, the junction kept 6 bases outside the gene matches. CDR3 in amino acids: CASRPTGRNEKLFF. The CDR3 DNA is TGTGCCAGCAGGCCGACAGGGCGGAATGAAAAACTGTTTTTT.

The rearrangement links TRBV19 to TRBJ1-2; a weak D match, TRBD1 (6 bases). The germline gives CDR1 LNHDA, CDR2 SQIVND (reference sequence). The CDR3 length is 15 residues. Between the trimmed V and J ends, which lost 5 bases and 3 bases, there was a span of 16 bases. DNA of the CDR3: TGTGCCAGTAGTCCAGCCGGGACACCCTACTATGGCTACACCTTC. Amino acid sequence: CASSPAGTPYYGYTF.

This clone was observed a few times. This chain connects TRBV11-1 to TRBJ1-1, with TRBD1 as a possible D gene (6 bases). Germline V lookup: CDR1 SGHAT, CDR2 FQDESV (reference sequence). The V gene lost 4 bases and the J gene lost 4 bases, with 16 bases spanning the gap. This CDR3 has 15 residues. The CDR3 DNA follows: TGTGCCAGCAGCTATCTGGGGGGGGCTGGCACTGAAGCTTTCTTT. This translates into CASSYLGGAGTEAFF.

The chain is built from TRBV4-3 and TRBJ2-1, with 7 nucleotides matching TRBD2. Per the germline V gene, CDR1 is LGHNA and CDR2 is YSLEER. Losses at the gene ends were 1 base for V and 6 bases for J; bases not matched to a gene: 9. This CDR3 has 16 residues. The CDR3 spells CASSQAGLAVFNEQFF. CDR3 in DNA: TGCGCCAGCAGCCAAGCGGGCCTAGCGGTTTTCAATGAGCAGTTCTTC.

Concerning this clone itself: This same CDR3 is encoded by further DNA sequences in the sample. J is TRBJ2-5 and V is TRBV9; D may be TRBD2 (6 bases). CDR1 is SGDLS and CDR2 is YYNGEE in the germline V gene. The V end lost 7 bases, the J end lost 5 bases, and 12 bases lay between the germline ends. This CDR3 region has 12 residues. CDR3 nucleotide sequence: TGTGCCAGCGGGCGGGGAGGTGAGACCCAGTACTTC. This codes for CASGRGGETQYF.

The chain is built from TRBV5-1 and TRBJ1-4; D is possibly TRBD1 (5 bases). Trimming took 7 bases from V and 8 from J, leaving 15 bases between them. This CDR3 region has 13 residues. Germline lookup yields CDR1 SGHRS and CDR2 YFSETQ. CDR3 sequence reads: CASAGQGREKLFF. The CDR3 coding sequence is TGCGCCAGCGCGGGGCAGGGCCGAGAAAAACTGTTTTTT.

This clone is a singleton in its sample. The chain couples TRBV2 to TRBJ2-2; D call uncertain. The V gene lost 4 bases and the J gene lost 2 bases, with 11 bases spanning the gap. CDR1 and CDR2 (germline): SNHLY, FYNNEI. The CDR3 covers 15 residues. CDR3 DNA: TGTGCCAGCAGTGGCAACACAGATAACACCGGGGAGCTGTTTTTT. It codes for CASSGNTDNTGELFF.

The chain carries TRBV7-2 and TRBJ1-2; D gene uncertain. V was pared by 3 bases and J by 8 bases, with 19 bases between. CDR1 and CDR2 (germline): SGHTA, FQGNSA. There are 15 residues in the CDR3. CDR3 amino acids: CASSFSRRRTGGYTF. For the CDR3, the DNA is TGTGCCAGCAGCTTTAGTCGGCGGAGAACGGGGGGCTACACCTTC.

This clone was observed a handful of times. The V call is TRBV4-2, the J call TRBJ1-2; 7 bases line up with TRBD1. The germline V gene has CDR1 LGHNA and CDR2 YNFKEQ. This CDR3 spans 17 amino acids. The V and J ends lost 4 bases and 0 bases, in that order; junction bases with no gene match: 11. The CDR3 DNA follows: TGTGCCAGCAGCCGAGCGACCGGGACAGACACTAACTATGGCTACACCTTC. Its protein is CASSRATGTDTNYGYTF.

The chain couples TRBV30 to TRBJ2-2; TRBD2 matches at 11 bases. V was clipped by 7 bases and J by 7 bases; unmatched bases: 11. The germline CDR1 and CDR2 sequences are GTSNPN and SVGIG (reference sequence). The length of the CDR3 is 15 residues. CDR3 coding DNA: TGTGCCTACCTTAGCGGGGGGGGATATGGCGGGGAGCTGTTTTTT. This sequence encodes CAYLSGGGYGGELFF.

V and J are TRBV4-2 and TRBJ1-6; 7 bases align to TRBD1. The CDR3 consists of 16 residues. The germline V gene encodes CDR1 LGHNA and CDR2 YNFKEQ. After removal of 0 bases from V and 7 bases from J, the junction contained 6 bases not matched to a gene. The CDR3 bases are TGTGCCAGCAGCCAAGAGGCAGGGGGTATGAATTCACCCCTCCACTTT. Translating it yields CASSQEAGGMNSPLHF.

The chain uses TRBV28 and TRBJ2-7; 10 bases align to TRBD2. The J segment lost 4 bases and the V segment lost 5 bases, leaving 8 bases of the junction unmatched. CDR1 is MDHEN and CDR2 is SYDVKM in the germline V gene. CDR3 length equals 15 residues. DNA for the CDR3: TGTGCCAGCAGTGGGCCGGGACTAGCGACGTACGAGCAGTACTTC. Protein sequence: CASSGPGLATYEQYF.

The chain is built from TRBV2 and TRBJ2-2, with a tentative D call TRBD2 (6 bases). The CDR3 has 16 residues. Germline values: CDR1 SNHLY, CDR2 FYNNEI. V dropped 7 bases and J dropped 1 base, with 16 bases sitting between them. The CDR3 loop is CASTRAVSGNTGELFF. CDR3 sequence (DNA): TGTGCCAGCACGAGGGCGGTTAGCGGGAACACCGGGGAGCTGTTTTTT.

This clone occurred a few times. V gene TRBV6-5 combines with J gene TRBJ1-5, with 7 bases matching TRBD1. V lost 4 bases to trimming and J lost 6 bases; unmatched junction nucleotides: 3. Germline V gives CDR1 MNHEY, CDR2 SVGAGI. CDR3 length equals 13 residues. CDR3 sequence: CASSSRDSQPQHF. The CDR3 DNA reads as TGTGCCAGCAGTTCGCGGGACAGTCAGCCCCAGCATTTT.

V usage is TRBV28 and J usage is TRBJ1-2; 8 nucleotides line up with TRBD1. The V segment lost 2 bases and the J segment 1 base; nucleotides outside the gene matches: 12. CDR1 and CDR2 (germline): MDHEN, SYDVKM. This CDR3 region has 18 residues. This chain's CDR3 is CASSLPGTGNFDNYGYTF. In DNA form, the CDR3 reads TGTGCCAGCAGTTTACCGGGGACAGGTAATTTTGATAACTATGGCTACACCTTC.

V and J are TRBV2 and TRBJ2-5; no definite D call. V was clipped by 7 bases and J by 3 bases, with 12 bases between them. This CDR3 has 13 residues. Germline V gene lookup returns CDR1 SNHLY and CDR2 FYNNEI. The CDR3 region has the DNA TGTGCCAGCAAGTGGTTTGCGGAAGAGACCCAGTACTTC. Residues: CASKWFAEETQYF. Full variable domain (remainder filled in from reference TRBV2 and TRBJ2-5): EPEVTQTPSHQVTQMGQEVILRCVPISNHLYFYWYRQILGQKVEFLVSFYNNEISEKSEIFDDQFSVERPDGSNFTLKIRSTKLEDSAMYFCASKWFAEETQYFGPGTRLLVL.

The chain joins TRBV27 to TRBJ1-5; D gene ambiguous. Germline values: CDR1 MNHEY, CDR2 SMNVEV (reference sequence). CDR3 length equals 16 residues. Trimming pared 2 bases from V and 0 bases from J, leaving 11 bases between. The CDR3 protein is CASSLRRPYSNQPQHF. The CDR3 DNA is TGTGCCAGCAGTTTAAGGAGGCCTTATAGCAATCAGCCCCAGCATTTT.

Here the CDR3 DNA reads TGTGCCAGCAGCTTAGCGGGGGGGAGAGGGCAGCCCCAGCATTTT. Amino acids: CASSLAGGRGQPQHF. The chain combines TRBV7-2 with TRBJ1-5; tentatively, D is TRBD1 (5 bases). The V and J ends lost 0 bases and 7 bases respectively, with 13 bases between them. The germline CDR1 and CDR2 sequences are SGHTA and FQGNSA. The CDR3 length is 15 residues.

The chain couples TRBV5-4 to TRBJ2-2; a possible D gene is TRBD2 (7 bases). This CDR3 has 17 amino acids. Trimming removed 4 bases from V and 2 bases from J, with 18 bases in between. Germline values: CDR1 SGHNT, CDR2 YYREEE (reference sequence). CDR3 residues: CASSPRGRGQNTGELFF. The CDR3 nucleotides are TGTGCCAGCAGCCCCCGTGGGAGGGGACAAAACACCGGGGAGCTGTTTTTT.

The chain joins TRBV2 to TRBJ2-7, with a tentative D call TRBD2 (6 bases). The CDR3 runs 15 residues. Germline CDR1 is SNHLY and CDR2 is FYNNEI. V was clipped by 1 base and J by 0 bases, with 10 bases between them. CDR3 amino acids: CASSEGVAVSYEQYF. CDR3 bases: TGTGCCAGCAGTGAAGGGGTAGCGGTCTCCTACGAGCAGTACTTC.

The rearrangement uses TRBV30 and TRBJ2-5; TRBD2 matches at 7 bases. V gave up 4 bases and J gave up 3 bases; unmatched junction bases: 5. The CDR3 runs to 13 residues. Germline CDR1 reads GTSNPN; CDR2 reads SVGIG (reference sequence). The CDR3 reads CAWNRDYKETQYF. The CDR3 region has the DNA TGTGCCTGGAACCGGGACTACAAAGAGACCCAGTACTTC.